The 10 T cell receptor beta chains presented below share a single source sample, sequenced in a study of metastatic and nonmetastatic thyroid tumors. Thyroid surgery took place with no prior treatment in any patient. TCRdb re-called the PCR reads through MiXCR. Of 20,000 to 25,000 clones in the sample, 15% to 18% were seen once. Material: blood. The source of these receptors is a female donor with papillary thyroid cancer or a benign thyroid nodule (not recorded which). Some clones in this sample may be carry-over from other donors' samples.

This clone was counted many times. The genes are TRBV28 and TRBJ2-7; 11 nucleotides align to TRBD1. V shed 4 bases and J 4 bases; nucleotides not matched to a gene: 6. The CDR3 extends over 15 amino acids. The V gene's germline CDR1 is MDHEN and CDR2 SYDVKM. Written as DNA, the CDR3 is TGTGCCAGCAGTTCGGACGGGACAGGGGGTTACGAGCAGTACTTC. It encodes CASSSDGTGGYEQYF.

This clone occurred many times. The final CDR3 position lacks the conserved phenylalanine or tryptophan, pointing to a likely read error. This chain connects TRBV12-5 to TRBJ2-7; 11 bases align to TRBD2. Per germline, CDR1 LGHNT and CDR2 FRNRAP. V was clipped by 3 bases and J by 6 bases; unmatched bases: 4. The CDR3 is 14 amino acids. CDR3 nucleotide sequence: TGTGCTAGTGGTTTCGGGCTAGCGGGAGGCGAGCAGTACTCC. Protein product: CASGFGLAGGEQYS.

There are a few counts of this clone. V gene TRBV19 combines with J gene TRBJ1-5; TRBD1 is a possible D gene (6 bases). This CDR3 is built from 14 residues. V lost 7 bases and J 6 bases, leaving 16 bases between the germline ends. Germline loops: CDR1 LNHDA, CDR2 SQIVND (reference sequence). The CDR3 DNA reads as TGTGCCAGTATAAGGGGGGGGGGGTGTCAGCCCCAGCATTTT. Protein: CASIRGGGCQPQHF.

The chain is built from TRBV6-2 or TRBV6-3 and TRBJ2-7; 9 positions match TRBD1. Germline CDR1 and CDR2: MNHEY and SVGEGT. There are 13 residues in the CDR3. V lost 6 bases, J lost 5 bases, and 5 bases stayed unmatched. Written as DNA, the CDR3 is TGTGCCAGCAGCCCCAGGACAGGGGACGAGCAGTACTTC. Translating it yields CASSPRTGDEQYF.

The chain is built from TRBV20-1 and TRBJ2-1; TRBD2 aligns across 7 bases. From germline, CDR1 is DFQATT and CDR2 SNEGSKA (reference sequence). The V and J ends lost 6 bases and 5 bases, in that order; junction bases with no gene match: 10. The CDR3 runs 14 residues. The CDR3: CSAKTGLHNNEQFF. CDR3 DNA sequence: TGCAGTGCGAAAACGGGACTACATAACAATGAGCAGTTCTTC.

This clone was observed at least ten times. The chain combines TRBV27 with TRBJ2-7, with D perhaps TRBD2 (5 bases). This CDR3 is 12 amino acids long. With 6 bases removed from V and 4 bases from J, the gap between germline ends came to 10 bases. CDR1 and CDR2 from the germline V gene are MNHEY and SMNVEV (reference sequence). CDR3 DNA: TGTGCCAGCAGGGGAGACTTGTACGAGCAGTACTTC. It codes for CASRGDLYEQYF.

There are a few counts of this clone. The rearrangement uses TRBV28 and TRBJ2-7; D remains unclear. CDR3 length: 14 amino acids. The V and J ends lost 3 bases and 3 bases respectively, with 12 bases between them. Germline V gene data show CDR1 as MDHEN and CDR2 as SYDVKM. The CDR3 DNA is TGTGCCAGCAGTTTGTTGACATCCCGCTACGAGCAGTACTTC. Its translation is CASSLLTSRYEQYF.

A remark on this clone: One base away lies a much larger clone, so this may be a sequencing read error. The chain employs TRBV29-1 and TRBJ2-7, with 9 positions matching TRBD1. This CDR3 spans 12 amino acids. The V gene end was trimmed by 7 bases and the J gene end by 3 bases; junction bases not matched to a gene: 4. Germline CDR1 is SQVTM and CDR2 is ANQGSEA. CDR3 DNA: TGCAGCGGAAGGACAGGGGACTACGAGCAGTACTTC. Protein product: CSGRTGDYEQYF.

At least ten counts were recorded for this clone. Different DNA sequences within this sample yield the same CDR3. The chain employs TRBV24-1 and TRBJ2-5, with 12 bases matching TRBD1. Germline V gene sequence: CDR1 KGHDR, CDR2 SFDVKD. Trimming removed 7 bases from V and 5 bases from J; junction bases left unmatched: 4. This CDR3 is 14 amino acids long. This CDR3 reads CATRGTGGTETQYF. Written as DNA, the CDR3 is TGTGCCACCAGGGGGACAGGGGGCACTGAGACCCAGTACTTC.

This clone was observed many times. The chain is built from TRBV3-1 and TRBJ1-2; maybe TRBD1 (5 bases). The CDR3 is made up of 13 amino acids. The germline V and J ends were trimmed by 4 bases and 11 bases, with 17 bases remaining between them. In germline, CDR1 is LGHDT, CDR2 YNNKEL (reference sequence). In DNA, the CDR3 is TGTGCCAGCAGCCGAGTCGGGACGGGGGAATACACCTTC. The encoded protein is CASSRVGTGEYTF.